This T cell receptor beta chain was documented in a study of OX40 agonist ivuxolimab in advanced cancers. Study in general: In this cohort, patients received ivuxolimab, an agonistic anti-OX40 (CD134) antibody. One patient with hepatocellular carcinoma and two with cutaneous melanoma, three in all, had partial responses. Study outcomes and limitations: CD8+ T cells averaged more expanded clones than CD4+. CD4+ and CD8+ T cells in blood underwent clonal expansion by week 6 at 0.1 to 3.0 mg/kg.

The V and J ends lost 7 bases and 7 bases respectively, with 20 bases between them. The CDR3 has 14 residues. Germline values: CDR1 SEHNR, CDR2 FQNEAQ (reference sequence). The assay was immunoSEQ multiplex PCR, and TCRdb's table has in-frame clones only and misses some. Among tens of thousands of clones listed, around 86% were seen once. Worth noting for this clone: The antigen is unknown.

The sample here was CD4+ or CD8+ T cells sorted from blood, taken in a trial of the OX40 agonist ivuxolimab. The J gene is TRBJ2-7, the V gene TRBV7-9; D ambiguous. The source is an adult with an advanced solid tumor such as melanoma, head and neck, liver or kidney cancer. The CDR3 protein is CASTPSRGYGEQYF. CDR3 coding DNA: TGTGCCAGCACCCCCTCCCGAGGTTATGGGGAGCAGTACTTC.